This T cell receptor (beta chain) was observed in a study of blood T cell repertoires in COVID-19. Study overall: Samples came from the United States, Italy and Spain, spanning acute and convalescent COVID-19. PBMCs, B-cell-depleted T cells, or T cells were the source of the cDNA or gDNA that made up the material.

Germline loops: CDR1 LNHNV, CDR2 YYDKDF (reference sequence). The CDR3 is 18 residues long. Trimming took off 0 bases at V and 4 bases at J, with 21 bases between the two ends. Under the authors' procedure: Amplification of reference gene primers provided the estimated nucleated cell counts. The table came from immunoSEQ multiplex PCR; TCRdb's copy has only in-frame clones and leaves some out. The V and J calls and clone size come from that table; D and trimming were worked out from the DNA. The data hold 250,000 to 300,000 clones, with around four fifths observed a single time. The clonotype comes from a man in his fifties or sixties who had recovered from COVID-19. Sequenced input: peripheral blood. J is TRBJ1-1 and V is TRBV15; D gene unclear. The CDR3 region has the DNA TGTGCCACCAGCAGAGAAGTACCGCCGGGAATTCTAATCACTGAAGCTTTCTTT. Translated: CATSREVPPGILITEAFF.